Sequencing of this T cell receptor beta chain was carried out in a study of T-cell reconstitution after alpha-beta-depleted transplantation in children. The CDR3 runs to 15 residues. Germline CDR1 is SGHVS and CDR2 is FQNEAQ. The V end was cut by 6 bases, the J end by 2 bases, with 14 bases between. Researchers prepared the TCRbeta library using unique molecular identifiers, the study reports. TCRdb re-derived calls from the PCR reads in MiXCR, one entry per CDR3 protein. The sample consists of approximately 420,000 distinct CDR3 sequences, roughly 11% of them appearing once. This clonotype was observed a handful of times.

This clonotype originated in a human donor who donated a stem cell graft to a child with acute myeloid leukemia. The rearrangement links TRBV7-8 to TRBJ2-1; tentatively, D is TRBD1 or TRBD2 (5 bases each). The input for sequencing was PBMCs from the stem cell graft donor, taken from the stem cell graft. CDR3 loop: CASRSLEGPYNEQFF. In DNA form, the CDR3 reads TGTGCCAGCAGATCCCTAGAGGGGCCCTACAATGAGCAGTTCTTC. The variable domain in full, with the rest retrieved from reference TRBV7-8 and TRBJ2-1, is GAGVSQSPRYKVAKRGQDVALRCDPISGHVSLFWYQQALGQGPEFLTYFQNEAQLDKSGLPSDRFFAERPEGSVSTLKIQRTQQEDSAVYLCASRSLEGPYNEQFFGPGTRLTVL.